This TCR beta chain was found in a study of blood T cell repertoires in COVID-19. Generated by immunoSEQ multiplex PCR, the TCRdb table keeps only in-frame clones and is missing some. The sample consists of roughly 460,000 clones, around 90% of them appearing once. V lost 8 bases to trimming and J lost 7 bases; unmatched junction nucleotides: 11. Germline CDR1 and CDR2: SGHVS and FQNEAQ. This CDR3 has 13 residues. The specimen sequenced was peripheral blood. The chain employs TRBV7-8 and TRBJ2-7; 7 nucleotides match TRBD2. This receptor was taken from a man aged 18 to 35 with COVID-19, enrolled during active disease. The DNA of the CDR3 is TGTGCCAGCGGGCTGAGCTGGGGGGGAGAGCAGTACTTC. It codes for CASGLSWGGEQYF.